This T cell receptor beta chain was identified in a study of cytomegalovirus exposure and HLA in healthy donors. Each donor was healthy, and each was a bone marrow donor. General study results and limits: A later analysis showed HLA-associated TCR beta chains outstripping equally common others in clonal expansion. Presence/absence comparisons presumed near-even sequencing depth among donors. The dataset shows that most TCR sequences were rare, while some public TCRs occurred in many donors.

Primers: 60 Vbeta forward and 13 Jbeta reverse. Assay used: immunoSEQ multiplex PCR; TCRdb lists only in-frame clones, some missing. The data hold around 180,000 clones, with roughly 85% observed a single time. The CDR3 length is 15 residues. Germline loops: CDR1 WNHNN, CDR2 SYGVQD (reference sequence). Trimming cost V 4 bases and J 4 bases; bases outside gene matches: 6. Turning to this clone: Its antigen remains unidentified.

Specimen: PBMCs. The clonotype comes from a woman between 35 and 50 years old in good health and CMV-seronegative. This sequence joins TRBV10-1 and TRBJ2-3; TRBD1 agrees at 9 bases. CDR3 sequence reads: CASSAWTGVPDTQYF. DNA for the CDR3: TGCGCCAGCAGTGCCTGGACAGGGGTCCCAGATACGCAGTATTTT.